The 29 T cell receptor beta chains in this list originate from one sample, sequenced in a study of OX40 agonist ivuxolimab in advanced cancers. Using immunoSEQ multiplex PCR, the repertoire was profiled, and TCRdb retains in-frame clones only, with some absent. The sample lists 98,000 or so clones, about 79% occurring once. Sequencing was performed on CD4+ or CD8+ T cells sorted from blood, taken in a trial of the OX40 agonist ivuxolimab. All receptors derive from an adult with an advanced solid tumor such as melanoma, head and neck, liver or kidney cancer.

The chain is built from TRBV29-1 and TRBJ1-1; possibly TRBD1 for D (5 bases). The CDR3 contains 13 residues. V lost 6 bases to trimming and J lost 3 bases, with 14 bases between them. The germline V gene has CDR1 SQVTM and CDR2 ANQGSEA. CDR3 DNA: TGCAGCGTCCGGGCAGGGAGGGACACTGAAGCTTTCTTT. Its protein is CSVRAGRDTEAFF. The whole variable domain, remainder taken from reference TRBV29-1 and TRBJ1-1, is SAVISQKPSRDICQRGTSLTIQCQVDSQVTMMFWYRQQPGQSLTLIATANQGSEATYESGFVIDKFPISRPNLTFSTLTVSNMSPEDSSIYLCSVRAGRDTEAFFGQGTRLTVV.

This chain connects TRBV7-2 to TRBJ2-5; no clear D gene. Germline CDR1 SGHTA, CDR2 FQGNSA. This CDR3 spans 13 amino acids. The V gene lost 5 bases and the J gene lost 4 bases, with 11 bases spanning the gap. The CDR3: CASSPGSGETQYF. The CDR3 DNA reads as TGTGCCAGCAGCCCAGGTTCGGGAGAGACCCAGTACTTC.

The rearrangement links TRBV5-4 to TRBJ1-2; D is perhaps TRBD1 (5 bases). The CDR3 has 14 residues. The V and J ends lost 0 bases and 8 bases respectively, with 14 bases between them. The germline CDR1 and CDR2 sequences are SGHNT and YYREEE (reference sequence). The CDR3 coding sequence is TGTGCCAGCAGCTTGGCCGGGAGGGGCGCGGGCTACACCTTC. Its translation: CASSLAGRGAGYTF.

J is TRBJ1-5 and V is TRBV18; no reliable D call. V lost 3 bases to trimming and J lost 0 bases, with 12 bases between them. Germline loops: CDR1 KGHSH, CDR2 LQKENI. This CDR3 is 16 amino acids long. The CDR3 DNA is TGTGCCAGCTCACCGAGTCAAGGTAATAGCAATCAGCCCCAGCATTTT. This sequence encodes CASSPSQGNSNQPQHF.

The chain is built from TRBV5-1 and TRBJ1-3, with unresolved D. The V gene lost 7 bases and the J gene lost 0 bases, with 11 bases spanning the gap. Germline CDR1 reads SGHRS; CDR2 reads YFSETQ. The CDR3 is 14 amino acids. The CDR3, as DNA: TGCGCCAGCCGGACGGAGAGCTCTGGAAACACCATATATTTT. This codes for CASRTESSGNTIYF. Looking up the rest from reference TRBV5-1 and TRBJ1-3 gives the full variable domain: KAGVTQTPRYLIKTRGQQVTLSCSPISGHRSVSWYQQTPGQGLQFLFEYFSETQRNKGNFPGRFSGRQFSNSRSEMNVSTLELGDSALYLCASRTESSGNTIYFGEGSWLTVV.

The chain combines TRBV28 with TRBJ2-6; TRBD1 aligns across 7 bases. The germline gives CDR1 MDHEN, CDR2 SYDVKM. V lost 6 bases, J lost 2 bases, and 4 bases stayed unmatched. CDR3 length: 15 amino acids. CDR3 in DNA: TGTGCCAGCAGCGACAGGGTTGCTGGGGCCAACGTCCTGACTTTC. It translates to CASSDRVAGANVLTF.

CDR3 bases: TGTGCCAGCAGCGTAGTGGGACAGAACACTGAAGCTTTCTTT. Encoded protein: CASSVVGQNTEAFF. The chain links TRBV9 to TRBJ1-1, with a possible D match to TRBD1 (6 bases). The CDR3 consists of 14 residues. CDR1 is SGDLS and CDR2 is YYNGEE in the germline V gene. Trimming stripped 0 bases from V and 1 base from J, with 7 bases between.

The chain is built from TRBV14 and TRBJ2-7; D tentatively fits TRBD1 or TRBD2 (5 bases each). V lost 3 bases, J lost 2 bases, and 23 bases lay in between. CDR3 length: 18 residues. The germline CDR1 and CDR2 sequences are SGHDN and FVKESK. In nucleotides, the CDR3 is TGTGCCAGCAGCCATACCGGGACGGGGAAGGGGAAGGCCTACGAGCAGTACTTC. This translates into CASSHTGTGKGKAYEQYF.

The chain recombines TRBV18 with TRBJ1-5; D gene uncertain. Germline lookup yields CDR1 KGHSH and CDR2 LQKENI. Trimming took 2 bases from V and 3 from J, leaving 8 bases between them. CDR3 length: 14 residues. CDR3 DNA: TGTGCCAGCTCACCAAACGGAAACAATCAGCCCCAGCATTTT. The encoded protein is CASSPNGNNQPQHF.

This clone is a singleton in its sample. The chain couples TRBV7-3 to TRBJ2-2, with 9 bases lining up with TRBD1. There are 16 residues in the CDR3. After removal of 3 bases from V and 5 bases from J, the junction contained 7 bases not matched to a gene. Germline loops: CDR1 SGHTA, CDR2 FQGTGA. For the CDR3, the DNA is TGTGCCAGCAGCTTTCCGGGACAGGGTAAAACCGGGGAGCTGTTTTTT. This codes for CASSFPGQGKTGELFF.

V is TRBV14 and J is TRBJ1-3; D possibly corresponds to TRBD1 (5 bases). CDR1 and CDR2 (germline): SGHDN, FVKESK. This CDR3 comprises 16 residues. The V end was cut by 0 bases, the J end by 4 bases, with 13 bases between. CDR3 DNA sequence: TGTGCCAGCAGCCAAGATCTTCTAGGGACGGGAAACACCATATATTTT. The encoded protein is CASSQDLLGTGNTIYF. Supplemented by reference TRBV14 and TRBJ1-3, the full variable domain reads EAGVTQFPSHSVIEKGQTVTLRCDPISGHDNLYWYRRVMGKEIKFLLHFVKESKQDESGMPNNRFLAERTGGTYSTLKVQPAELEDSGVYFCASSQDLLGTGNTIYFGEGSWLTVV.

The chain links TRBV29-1 to TRBJ2-5; D is perhaps TRBD1 (6 bases). The ends were cut back, 4 bases at V and 6 bases at J, with 15 bases in the middle. CDR3 length: 13 residues. CDR1 and CDR2 (germline): SQVTM, ANQGSEA. CDR3 amino acids: CSVARVGGKTQYF. The DNA for the CDR3 is TGCAGCGTTGCGAGGGTAGGGGGAAAGACCCAGTACTTC.

The chain joins TRBV19 to TRBJ2-2; D may match TRBD1 or TRBD2 (5 bases each). V was trimmed by 10 bases and J by 3 bases, leaving 15 bases between them. CDR3 length: 14 residues. Per germline, CDR1 LNHDA and CDR2 SQIVND (reference sequence). DNA of the CDR3: TGTGCCATATCCTCGGGACCCTACACCGGGGAGCTGTTTTTT. Translated, it gives CAISSGPYTGELFF.

This clone appeared a few times. The rearrangement links TRBV6-6 to TRBJ2-4, with TRBD1 as a possible D gene (6 bases). The CDR3 covers 14 residues. CDR1 is MNHNY, CDR2 SVGAGI, per germline (reference sequence). With 6 bases removed from V and 5 bases from J, the gap between germline ends came to 14 bases. CDR3 in DNA: TGTGCCAGCAGCCCCCGGACAGCAGAAAACATTCAGTACTTC. This translates into CASSPRTAENIQYF.

V gene TRBV18 combines with J gene TRBJ1-1; maybe TRBD1 (6 bases). Looked up from germline, CDR1 is KGHSH and CDR2 is LQKENI. CDR3 length: 14 residues. V dropped 6 bases and J dropped 3 bases, with 14 bases sitting between them. This CDR3 reads CASSSQRGYTEAFF. The CDR3 region has the DNA TGTGCCAGCTCGTCGCAAAGGGGGTACACTGAAGCTTTCTTT.

The chain uses TRBV18 and TRBJ2-1; TRBD2 matches 11 bases. Germline assignment: CDR1 KGHSH and CDR2 LQKENI. This CDR3 has 13 residues. The ends lost 0 bases at V and 13 bases at J; junction bases unmatched: 2. CDR3 region: CASSPPTSGSQFF. The CDR3 DNA reads as TGTGCCAGCTCACCACCCACTAGCGGGAGTCAGTTCTTC.

The rearrangement links TRBV2 to TRBJ2-7, with D maybe TRBD1 (6 bases). V lost 6 bases and J 9 bases, leaving 12 bases between the germline ends. The CDR3 sequence is 11 residues long. Germline V gene data show CDR1 as SNHLY and CDR2 as FYNNEI. The CDR3 loop is CASRIGQLQYF. Here the CDR3 DNA reads TGTGCCAGCAGAATCGGACAGCTGCAGTACTTC.

The chain has TRBV30 and TRBJ1-1; TRBD1 aligns across 12 bases. The CDR3 spans 14 residues. Germline lookup yields CDR1 GTSNPN and CDR2 SVGIG (reference sequence). Unmatched junction bases numbered 7, after V lost 0 bases and J lost 11 bases. CDR3 bases: TGTGCCTGGAGTGTGCTGGGACAGGGGGCGCGGGCTTTCTTT. This gives the protein CAWSVLGQGARAFF.

The chain has TRBV6-5 and TRBJ2-1; TRBD2 might be the D (6 bases). V was cut by 6 bases and J by 0 bases, with 12 bases left in between. Germline CDR1 and CDR2: MNHEY and SVGAGI. This CDR3 is built from 15 residues. For the CDR3, the DNA is TGTGCCAGCAGGAACGCCGGGGGCTCCTACAATGAGCAGTTCTTC. This gives the protein CASRNAGGSYNEQFF.

The genes are TRBV18 and TRBJ2-7, with D uncertain. The germline CDR1 and CDR2 sequences are KGHSH and LQKENI. The CDR3 is 13 amino acids. V was pared by 1 base and J by 4 bases, with 8 bases between. CDR3 sequence: CASSPRLNYEQYF. The CDR3 DNA sequence: TGTGCCAGCTCACCACGGTTAAATTACGAGCAGTACTTC. The full variable domain, in which reference TRBV18 and TRBJ2-7 provide the parts outside the CDR3, is NAGVMQNPRHLVRRRGQEARLRCSPMKGHSHVYWYRQLPEEGLKFMVYLQKENIIDESGMPKERFSAEFPKEGPSILRIQQVVRGDSAAYFCASSPRLNYEQYFGPGTRLTVT.

This clone was recorded only once. The chain employs TRBV4-1 and TRBJ1-4; D gene ambiguous. V lost 1 base and J 8 bases, leaving 11 bases between the germline ends. This CDR3 comprises 14 residues. Germline CDR1 and CDR2: MGHRA and YSYEKL. The DNA for the CDR3 is TGCGCCAGCAGCCAAGGACTGAGAGGGGAAAAACTGTTTTTT. Protein: CASSQGLRGEKLFF.

This clone showed up just once. The chain links TRBV15 to TRBJ1-3; TRBD1 might be the D (5 bases). In germline, CDR1 is LNHNV, CDR2 YYDKDF (reference sequence). This CDR3 is 16 amino acids long. V lost 0 bases and J 0 bases, leaving 9 bases between the germline ends. In DNA form, the CDR3 reads TGTGCCACCAGCAGAGAGAGGGGTTACTCTGGAAACACCATATATTTT. It translates to CATSRERGYSGNTIYF.

The sample holds a few counts of this clone. The chain carries TRBV27 and TRBJ2-5; D gene uncertain. Germline CDR1 reads MNHEY; CDR2 reads SMNVEV (reference sequence). CDR3 length equals 16 residues. The ends were cut back, 6 bases at V and 4 bases at J, with 21 bases in the middle. The CDR3 nucleotides read TGTGCCAGCAGCGAGTTTTCGTCGGCCCGAGGAGAGACCCAGTACTTC. It codes for CASSEFSSARGETQYF.

The chain joins TRBV7-2 to TRBJ2-6; D gene ambiguous. V was shortened by 5 bases and J by 0 bases, with 17 bases between the two germline ends. Germline values: CDR1 SGHTA, CDR2 FQGNSA. The CDR3 has 18 amino acids. The CDR3 nucleotides are TGTGCCAGCAGCCCACTAACCCGCGATTCCTCTGGGGCCAACGTCCTGACTTTC. Translated: CASSPLTRDSSGANVLTF.

This chain uses TRBV5-6 with TRBJ1-3, with 8 nucleotides matching TRBD1. CDR1 is SGHDT and CDR2 is YYEEEE in the germline V gene. Unmatched junction bases numbered 5, after V lost 4 bases and J lost 11 bases. CDR3 length: 12 amino acids. Here the CDR3 DNA reads TGTGCCAGCAGCGGCACAGGGGGGGCCATATATTTT. Its protein product is CASSGTGGAIYF.

This clone was seen just once. The gene calls are TRBV5-5 and TRBJ2-7; possibly TRBD1 for D (6 bases). Trimming cost V 4 bases and J 0 bases, with 14 bases left between them. The germline gives CDR1 SGHKS, CDR2 YYEKEE (reference sequence). This CDR3 has 15 amino acids. The CDR3 sequence: CASSPQGSFSYEQYF. The DNA for the CDR3 is TGTGCCAGCAGCCCCCAGGGGAGCTTCTCCTACGAGCAGTACTTC.

This rearrangement joins TRBV7-3 to TRBJ2-1; D is unresolved. Trimming pared 4 bases from V and 4 bases from J, leaving 8 bases between. Germline loops: CDR1 SGHTA, CDR2 FQGTGA. The CDR3 is made up of 13 amino acids. CDR3 in amino acids: CASSYGGYNEQFF. In DNA, the CDR3 is TGTGCCAGCAGCTATGGTGGGTACAATGAGCAGTTCTTC.

The V call is TRBV18, the J call TRBJ1-5; D not resolved. CDR3 length equals 15 residues. Germline V gene data show CDR1 as KGHSH and CDR2 as LQKENI. V was cut by 6 bases and J by 7 bases, with 19 bases left in between. For the CDR3, the DNA is TGTGCCAGCTCCCGAAACACGGGGTTGGGGCAGCCCCAGCATTTT. Translating it yields CASSRNTGLGQPQHF.

This clone was observed a few times. J is TRBJ2-7 and V is TRBV30; unclear D gene. The V gene lost 4 bases and the J gene lost 2 bases, with 15 bases spanning the gap. In germline, CDR1 is GTSNPN, CDR2 SVGIG (reference sequence). This CDR3 spans 14 amino acids. CDR3 in DNA: TGTGCCTGGAAGAAGGGCCCCTCGACCTACGAGCAGTACTTC. Its protein product is CAWKKGPSTYEQYF.